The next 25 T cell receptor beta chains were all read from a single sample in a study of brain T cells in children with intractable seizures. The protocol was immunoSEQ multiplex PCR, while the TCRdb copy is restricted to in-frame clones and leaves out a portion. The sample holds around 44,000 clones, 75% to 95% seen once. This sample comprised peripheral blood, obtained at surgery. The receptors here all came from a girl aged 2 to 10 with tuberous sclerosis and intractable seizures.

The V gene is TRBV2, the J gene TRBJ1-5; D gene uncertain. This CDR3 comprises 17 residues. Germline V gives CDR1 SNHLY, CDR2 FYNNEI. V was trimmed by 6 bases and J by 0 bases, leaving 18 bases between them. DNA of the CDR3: TGTGCCAGCAGCCCAATTTTACCCGGAACTAGCAATCAGCCCCAGCATTTT. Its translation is CASSPILPGTSNQPQHF.

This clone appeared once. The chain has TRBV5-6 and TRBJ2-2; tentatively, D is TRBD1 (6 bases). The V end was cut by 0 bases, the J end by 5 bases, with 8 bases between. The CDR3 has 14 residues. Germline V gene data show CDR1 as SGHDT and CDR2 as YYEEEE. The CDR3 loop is CASSLVQGTGELFF. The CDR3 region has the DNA TGTGCCAGCAGCTTGGTACAGGGTACCGGGGAGCTGTTTTTT. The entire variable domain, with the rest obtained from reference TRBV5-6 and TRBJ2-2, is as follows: DAGVTQSPTHLIKTRGQQVTLRCSPKSGHDTVSWYQQALGQGPQFIFQYYEEEERQRGNFPDRFSGHQFPNYSSELNVNALLLGDSALYLCASSLVQGTGELFFGEGSRLTVL.

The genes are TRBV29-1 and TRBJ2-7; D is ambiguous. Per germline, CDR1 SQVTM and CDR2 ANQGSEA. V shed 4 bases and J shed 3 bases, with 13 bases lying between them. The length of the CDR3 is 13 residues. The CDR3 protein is CSVVSGPGYEQYF. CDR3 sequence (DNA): TGCAGCGTTGTGTCCGGGCCCGGCTACGAGCAGTACTTC.

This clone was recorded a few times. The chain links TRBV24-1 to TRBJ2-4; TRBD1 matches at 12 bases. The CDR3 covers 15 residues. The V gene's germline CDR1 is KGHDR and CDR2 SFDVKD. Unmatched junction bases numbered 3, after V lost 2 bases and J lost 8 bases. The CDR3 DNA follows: TGTGCCACCAGTGATTCGGGACAGGGGGCTTACATTCAGTACTTC. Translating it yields CATSDSGQGAYIQYF.

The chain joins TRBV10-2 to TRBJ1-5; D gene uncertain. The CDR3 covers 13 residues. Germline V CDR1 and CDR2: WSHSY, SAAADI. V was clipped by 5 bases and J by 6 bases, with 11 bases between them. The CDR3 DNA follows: TGCGCCAGCAGTACAGCTTTTGGTCAGCCCCAGCATTTT. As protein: CASSTAFGQPQHF.

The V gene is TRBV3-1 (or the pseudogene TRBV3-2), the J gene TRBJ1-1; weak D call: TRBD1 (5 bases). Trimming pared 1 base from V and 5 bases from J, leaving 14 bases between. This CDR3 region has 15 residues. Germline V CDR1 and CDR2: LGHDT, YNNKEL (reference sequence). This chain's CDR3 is CASSQVSRVGTEAFF. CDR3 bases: TGTGCCAGCAGCCAAGTAAGCAGGGTGGGGACTGAAGCTTTCTTT.

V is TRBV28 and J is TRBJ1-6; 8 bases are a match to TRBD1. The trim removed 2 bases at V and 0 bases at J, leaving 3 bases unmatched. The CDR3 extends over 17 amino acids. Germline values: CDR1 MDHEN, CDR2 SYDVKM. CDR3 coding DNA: TGTGCCAGCAGTTTAGGACAGGGAAGCTCCTATAATTCACCCCTCCACTTT. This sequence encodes CASSLGQGSSYNSPLHF.

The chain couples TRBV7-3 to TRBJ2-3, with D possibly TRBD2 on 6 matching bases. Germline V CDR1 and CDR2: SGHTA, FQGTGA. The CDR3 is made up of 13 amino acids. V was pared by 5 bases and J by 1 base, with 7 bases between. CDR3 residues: CASSPGGTDTQYF. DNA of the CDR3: TGTGCCAGCAGCCCGGGGGGCACAGATACGCAGTATTTT.

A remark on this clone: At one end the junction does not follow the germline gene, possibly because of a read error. The DNA for the CDR3 is TGCAGTGCTAGAAACCGGGACAGTGTCCATTTT. Translating it yields CSARNRDSVHF. The chain uses TRBV20-1 and TRBJ2-3, with TRBD1 matching 7 bases. The CDR3 contains 11 residues. In germline, CDR1 is DFQATT, CDR2 SNEGSKA (reference sequence).

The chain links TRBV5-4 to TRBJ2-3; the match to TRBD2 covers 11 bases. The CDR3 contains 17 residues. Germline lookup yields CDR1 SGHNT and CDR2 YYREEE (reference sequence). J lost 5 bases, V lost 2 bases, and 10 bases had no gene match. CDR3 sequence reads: CASSLNPLAGGQDTQYF. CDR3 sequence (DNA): TGTGCCAGCAGCTTAAATCCCCTAGCGGGGGGCCAAGATACGCAGTATTTT.

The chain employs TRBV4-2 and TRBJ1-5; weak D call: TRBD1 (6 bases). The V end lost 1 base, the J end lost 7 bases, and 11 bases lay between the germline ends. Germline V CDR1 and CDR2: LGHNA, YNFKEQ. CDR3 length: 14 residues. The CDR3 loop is CASSQGRGGQPQHF. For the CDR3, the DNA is TGTGCCAGCAGCCAAGGAAGGGGGGGACAGCCCCAGCATTTT.

The CDR3 here is CATSDPDRGPDTQYF. In DNA form, the CDR3 reads TGTGCCACCAGTGATCCGGACAGGGGGCCTGATACGCAGTATTTT. The chain combines TRBV24-1 with TRBJ2-3, with 11 positions matching TRBD1. This CDR3 has 15 amino acids. Trimming cost V 3 bases and J 6 bases; bases outside gene matches: 4. Germline CDR1 KGHDR, CDR2 SFDVKD.

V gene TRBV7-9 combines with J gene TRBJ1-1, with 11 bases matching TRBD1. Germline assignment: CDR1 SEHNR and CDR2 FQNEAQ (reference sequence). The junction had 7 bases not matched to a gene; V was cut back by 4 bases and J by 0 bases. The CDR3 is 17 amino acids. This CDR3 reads CASSSLGDRGVNTEAFF. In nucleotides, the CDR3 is TGTGCCAGCAGCTCCTTGGGGGACAGGGGGGTGAACACTGAAGCTTTCTTT.

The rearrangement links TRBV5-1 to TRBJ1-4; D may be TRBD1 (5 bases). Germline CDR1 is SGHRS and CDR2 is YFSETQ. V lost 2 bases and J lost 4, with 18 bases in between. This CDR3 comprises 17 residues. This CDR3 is CASSFRAGTDFNEKLFF. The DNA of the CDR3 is TGCGCCAGCAGCTTTCGCGCCGGGACGGATTTTAATGAAAAACTGTTTTTT.

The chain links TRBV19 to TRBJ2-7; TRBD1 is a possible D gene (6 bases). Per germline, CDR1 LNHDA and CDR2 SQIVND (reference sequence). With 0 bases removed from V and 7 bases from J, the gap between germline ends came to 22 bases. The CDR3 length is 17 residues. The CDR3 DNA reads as TGTGCCAGTAGTATAGATATGAGGTCCTGGGGGCAAGGAGAGCAGTACTTC. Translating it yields CASSIDMRSWGQGEQYF.

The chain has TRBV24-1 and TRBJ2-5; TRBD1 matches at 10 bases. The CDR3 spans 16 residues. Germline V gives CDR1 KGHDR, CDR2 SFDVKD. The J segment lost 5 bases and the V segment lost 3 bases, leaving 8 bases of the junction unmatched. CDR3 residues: CATSDPDRGDSETQYF. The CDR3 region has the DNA TGTGCCACCAGTGATCCGGACAGGGGGGATAGCGAGACCCAGTACTTC.

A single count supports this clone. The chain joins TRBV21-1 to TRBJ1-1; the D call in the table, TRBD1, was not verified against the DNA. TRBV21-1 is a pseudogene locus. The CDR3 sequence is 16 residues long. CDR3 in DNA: TGTGCCAGCAGCCAAGGAAGGGGCTATAGGAACACTGAAGCTTTCTTT. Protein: CASSQGRGYRNTEAFF.

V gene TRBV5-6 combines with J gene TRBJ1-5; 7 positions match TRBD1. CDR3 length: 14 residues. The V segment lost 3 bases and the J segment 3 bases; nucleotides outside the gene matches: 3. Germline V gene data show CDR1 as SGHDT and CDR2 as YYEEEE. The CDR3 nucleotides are TGTGCCAGCAGCTCTGGACAGGACAATCAGCCCCAGCATTTT. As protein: CASSSGQDNQPQHF.

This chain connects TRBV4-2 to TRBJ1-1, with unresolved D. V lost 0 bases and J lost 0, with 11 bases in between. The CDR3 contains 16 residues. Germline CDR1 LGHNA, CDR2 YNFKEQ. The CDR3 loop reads CASSQDLLTLNTEAFF. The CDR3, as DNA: TGTGCCAGCAGCCAAGACTTACTGACCTTGAACACTGAAGCTTTCTTT.

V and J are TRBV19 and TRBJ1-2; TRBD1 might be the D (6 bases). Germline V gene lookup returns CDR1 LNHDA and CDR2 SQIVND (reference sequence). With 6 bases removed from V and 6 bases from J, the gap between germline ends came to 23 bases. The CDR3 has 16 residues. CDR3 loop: CASRGTWELALDGYTF. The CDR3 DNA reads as TGTGCCAGTAGGGGGACATGGGAGTTGGCTTTGGATGGCTACACCTTC.

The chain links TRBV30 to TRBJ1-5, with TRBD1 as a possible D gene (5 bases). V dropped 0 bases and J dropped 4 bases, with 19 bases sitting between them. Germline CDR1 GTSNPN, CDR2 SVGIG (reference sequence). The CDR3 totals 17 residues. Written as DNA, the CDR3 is TGTGCCTGGAGTGTAGGAGGGACCCTAGGGGCTAATCAGCCCCAGCATTTT. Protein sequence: CAWSVGGTLGANQPQHF.

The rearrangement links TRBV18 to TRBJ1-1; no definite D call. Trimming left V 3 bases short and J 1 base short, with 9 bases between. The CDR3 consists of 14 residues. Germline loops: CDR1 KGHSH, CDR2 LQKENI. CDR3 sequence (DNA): TGTGCCAGCTCACCGGGCCCCTGGAACACTGAAGCTTTCTTT. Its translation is CASSPGPWNTEAFF.

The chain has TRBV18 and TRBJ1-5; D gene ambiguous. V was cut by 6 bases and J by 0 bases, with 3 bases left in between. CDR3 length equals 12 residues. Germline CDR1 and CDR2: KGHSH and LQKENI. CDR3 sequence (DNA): TGTGCCAGCTCGGATAGCAATCAGCCCCAGCATTTT. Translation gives CASSDSNQPQHF.

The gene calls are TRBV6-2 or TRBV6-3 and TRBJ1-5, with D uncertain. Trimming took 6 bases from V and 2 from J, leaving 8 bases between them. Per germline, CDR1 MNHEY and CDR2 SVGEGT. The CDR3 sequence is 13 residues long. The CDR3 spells CASSLGRNQPQHF. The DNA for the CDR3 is TGTGCCAGCAGCTTGGGCCGCAATCAGCCCCAGCATTTT.

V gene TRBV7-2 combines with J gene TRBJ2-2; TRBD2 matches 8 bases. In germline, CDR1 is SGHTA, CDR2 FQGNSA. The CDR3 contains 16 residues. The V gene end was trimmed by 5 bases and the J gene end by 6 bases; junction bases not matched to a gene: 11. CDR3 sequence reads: CASSLAGLAVAGELFF. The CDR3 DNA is TGTGCCAGCAGCCTGGCCGGACTAGCTGTAGCCGGGGAGCTGTTTTTT.